The clone carrying this TCR beta chain was seen many times. Its target is unknown. The sample is drawn from a study of CD8 T cells in ankylosing spondylitis. 5'-RACE, quantitative and with molecular barcodes, yielded the TCR beta libraries. TCRdb ran MiXCR on the 5' RACE reads and lists one entry per CDR3 protein. The sample consists of about 160,000 distinct CDR3 sequences, around 8.9% of them appearing once. Trimming took 0 bases from V and 2 from J, leaving 6 bases between them. CDR3 length: 14 residues. The germline V gene has CDR1 MNHEY and CDR2 SVGAGI. Regarding the study as a whole: Earlier authors reported some of these motif variants in reactive arthritis synovial fluid and blood. Disease-linked clones were CD8+ and relatively rare in peripheral blood. Enrichment of disease-linked clones was reportedly significant in matched ankylosing spondylitis synovial fluid.

This chain joins TRBV6-5 and TRBJ2-3; D is undetermined. The sequenced sample consisted of blood, either unsorted or a sorted T cell fraction (not recorded which). The sequence was collected from a female donor with ankylosing spondylitis or in good health (not recorded which). The CDR3, as DNA: TGTGCCAGCAGTTACTCCGACTCCACAGATACGCAGTATTTT. Translated, it gives CASSYSDSTDTQYF.